This T cell receptor (beta chain) is drawn from a study of blood T cell repertoires in COVID-19. Whole-study context: Sites across the United States, Italy and Spain contributed samples from acute and convalescent COVID-19. Sample material is recorded as cDNA or gDNA derived from T cells, B-cell-depleted T cells, or PBMCs.

In the study's own analysis: Amplified reference gene primers provided the basis for estimating nucleated cell counts. Clones were read by immunoSEQ multiplex PCR, and TCRdb kept only the in-frame ones, dropping some. V, J and clone size are those of that table, while D and trimming were read from the DNA. This table holds 55,000 to 70,000 clones, over 75% found once. Trimming pared 5 bases from V and 6 bases from J, leaving 21 bases between. The CDR3 is made up of 16 amino acids. The V gene's germline CDR1 is SGHTA and CDR2 FQGNSA. The TCR originated in a man in his fifties or sixties with acute or convalescent COVID-19. Material: peripheral blood. The chain combines TRBV7-2 with TRBJ2-3, with D maybe TRBD2 (7 bases). The CDR3 nucleotides are TGTGCCAGCAGCCCATCATCGGGCGGGGGCGACGATACGCAGTATTTT. Amino acid sequence: CASSPSSGGGDDTQYF.